These 12 T cell receptor beta chains originate from one sample sequenced in a study of CD8 T cells in Susac syndrome. Random hexamers were used to reverse transcribe the RNA input (about 0.45 to 1 ug). One entry per CDR3 protein, called by TCRdb with MiXCR from the immunoSEQ multiplex PCR reads. The data contain about 200,000 distinct CDR3 sequences, 95% of them singletons. Specimen: CD4+ T cells from PBMCs. Receptors originate from a human donor in good health.

The chain couples TRBV4-1 to TRBJ2-1; 9 bases map to TRBD2. Germline CDR1 reads MGHRA; CDR2 reads YSYEKL. The CDR3 runs 15 residues. J gave up 5 bases and V 1 base, and 3 bases lay outside the gene matches. This chain's CDR3 is CASSQGASGDNEQFF. DNA for the CDR3: TGCGCCAGCAGCCAAGGGGCTAGCGGGGACAATGAGCAGTTCTTC.

This sequence joins TRBV29-1 and TRBJ1-2, with D possibly TRBD1 on 5 matching bases. The CDR3 has 13 amino acids. V was clipped by 4 bases and J by 2 bases, with 11 bases between them. Germline CDR1 is SQVTM and CDR2 is ANQGSEA. The CDR3 is CSVAGGLNYGYTF. Here the CDR3 DNA reads TGCAGCGTTGCTGGGGGACTCAACTATGGCTACACCTTC. Full variable domain (missing parts from reference TRBV29-1 and TRBJ1-2): SAVISQKPSRDICQRGTSLTIQCQVDSQVTMMFWYRQQPGQSLTLIATANQGSEATYESGFVIDKFPISRPNLTFSTLTVSNMSPEDSSIYLCSVAGGLNYGYTFGSGTRLTVV.

The rearrangement joins TRBV2 to TRBJ2-2; D is uncertain. With 6 bases removed from V and 7 bases from J, the gap between germline ends came to 18 bases. Germline CDR1 SNHLY, CDR2 FYNNEI. CDR3 length: 15 amino acids. CDR3 sequence reads: CASSPSRSIVGELFF. The CDR3 DNA is TGTGCCAGCAGCCCGAGCCGCAGCATCGTCGGGGAGCTGTTTTTT.

This chain links TRBV9 with TRBJ2-7; D may be TRBD1 (5 bases). CDR3 size: 15 residues. Trimming removed 1 base at V and 2 bases at J, with 13 bases between. Germline lookup yields CDR1 SGDLS and CDR2 YYNGEE. CDR3 bases: TGTGCCAGCAGCGTAAGTTCAGGGAACCCCTACGAGCAGTACTTC. Amino acids: CASSVSSGNPYEQYF.

This chain links TRBV21-1 with TRBJ2-1; no DNA check was done on the table's D call, TRBD1. TRBV21-1 is recorded as a pseudogene. This CDR3 is built from 14 residues. Here the CDR3 reads CASSSPRHRGEQFF. The CDR3 DNA reads as TGTGCCAGCAGCAGCCCCCGACACAGGGGTGAGCAGTTCTTC.

The chain couples TRBV28 to TRBJ2-5; the match to TRBD1 covers 9 bases. This CDR3 contains 15 residues. V shed 5 bases, J shed 5 bases, and the junction held 9 bases outside the gene matches. Per germline, CDR1 MDHEN and CDR2 SYDVKM. The CDR3 DNA follows: TGTGCCAGCAGTCCGGGGACAGGGACCGAGGAGACCCAGTACTTC. Its protein product is CASSPGTGTEETQYF.

V and J are TRBV9 and TRBJ2-3; D assignment may be TRBD1 or TRBD2 (6 bases each). Germline values: CDR1 SGDLS, CDR2 YYNGEE. There are 18 residues in the CDR3. Trimming pared 1 base from V and 2 bases from J, leaving 20 bases between. This CDR3 is CASSVSAGVADLTDTQYF. CDR3 nucleotides: TGTGCCAGCAGCGTATCGGCAGGGGTAGCGGACCTCACAGATACGCAGTATTTT. The full variable domain, completed using reference TRBV9 and TRBJ2-3, is DSGVTQTPKHLITATGQRVTLRCSPRSGDLSVYWYQQSLDQGLQFLIQYYNGEERAKGNILERFSAQQFPDLHSELNLSSLELGDSALYFCASSVSAGVADLTDTQYFGPGTRLTVL.

This rearrangement joins TRBV29-1 to TRBJ1-5; D may be TRBD1 (5 bases). Trimming pared 7 bases from V and 5 bases from J, leaving 18 bases between. Germline loops: CDR1 SQVTM, CDR2 ANQGSEA. The CDR3 totals 14 residues. CDR3 in amino acids: CSARPGGVDQPQHF. CDR3 DNA: TGCAGCGCCCGACCTGGGGGGGTCGATCAGCCCCAGCATTTT.

This clonotype has a single count. V gene TRBV28 combines with J gene TRBJ2-1, with D uncertain. The length of the CDR3 is 14 residues. Between the trimmed V and J ends, which lost 3 bases and 7 bases, there was a span of 13 bases. Per the germline V gene, CDR1 is MDHEN and CDR2 is SYDVKM. This CDR3 reads CASSLSSFGNEQFF. Written as DNA, the CDR3 is TGTGCCAGCAGTTTGTCCAGTTTTGGTAATGAGCAGTTCTTC.

The rearrangement joins TRBV27 to TRBJ2-7; D is possibly TRBD2 (6 bases). V dropped 5 bases and J dropped 0 bases, with 14 bases sitting between them. This CDR3 is built from 15 residues. CDR1 is MNHEY, CDR2 SMNVEV, per germline (reference sequence). The CDR3: CASSPTGGLSYEQYV. DNA of the CDR3: TGTGCCAGCAGTCCCACCGGAGGGCTCTCCTACGAGCAGTACGTC.

V gene TRBV7-2 combines with J gene TRBJ1-4; TRBD1 agrees at 9 bases. The ends lost 0 bases at V and 5 bases at J; junction bases unmatched: 4. The CDR3 consists of 16 residues. Germline lookup yields CDR1 SGHTA and CDR2 FQGNSA. DNA of the CDR3: TGTGCCAGCAGCTTAGCTCTCGGACAGGGGAATGAAAAACTGTTTTTT. It yields the protein CASSLALGQGNEKLFF.

The chain employs TRBV15 and TRBJ1-1, with 7 bases fitting TRBD1. V shed 11 bases, J shed 0 bases, and the junction held 9 bases outside the gene matches. The germline V gene has CDR1 LNHNV and CDR2 YYDKDF (reference sequence). CDR3 length equals 14 residues. CDR3 in DNA: TGTGCCTCACGGACAGGCCTCGTGAACACTGAAGCTTTCTTT. Translated: CASRTGLVNTEAFF.